This TCR beta chain derives from a study of blood T cell repertoires in COVID-19 (dated by TCRdb to between 2020 and 2021). In the study overall: The collaborator samples originated in the United States, Italy and Spain and spanned the acute and convalescent phases of COVID-19. The prospective study material was composed of cDNA or gDNA derived from T cells, B-cell-depleted T cells, or PBMCs. The dataset comprised deeply sampled blood TCRbeta repertoires from subjects exposed to, actively infected with, or recovered from COVID-19. A freely available public database, intended as a resource for researchers studying the immune response to SARS-CoV-2, is where the repertoires were released. Samples were obtained from the ongoing ImmuneRACE study (first 160 participants) and from over 1,000 subjects provided by 6 global collaborators. The sample metadata nearly always contained a de-identified subject ID, COVID-19 status, age in years and sex. Where available, HLA class I and class II types were taken from metadata supplied by the sample provider and were not determined by assay-based typing.

TCRbeta CDR3 regions were amplified from genomic DNA by means of the immunoSEQ Assay, a bias-controlled multiplex PCR. Under the source paper's analysis protocol: The number of nucleated cells in each sample was estimated by amplification of reference gene primers within the assay. Sequence reads were collapsed and filtered to measure the absolute abundance of every unique TCRbeta CDR3 rearrangement. Productive Simpson clonality was computed per sample as the square root of Simpson's diversity index over productive rearrangements. TCRdb provides this immuneACCESS table in a form limited to in-frame rearrangements. Some clones are lacking; in checked studies, under half of them reflect an unresolved V gene, and why the rest are absent is not known. V and J calls and clone size follow that table, whereas D and trimming were derived from the DNA. Across this sample there are approximately 170,000 clones, with approximately 87% seen only once. The leading ten clones occupy approximately 10% of the sample.

One collaborating source in Seattle enrolled patients during active infection and followed them longitudinally through the course of disease. Each collaborating institution followed its own protocols to collect whole blood in K2EDTA tubes. For TCRbeta analysis, collaborators shipped samples in one of three forms: frozen whole blood, isolated PBMCs, or DNA extracted from either of those sample types. Remarks on this clone: Its antigen remains undetermined. No base-level quality is on record; no much larger clone is a single base apart.

The germline V gene (reference sequence) sets CDR1 to SGHNT and CDR2 to YYREEE. The CDR3 numbers 16 residues from cysteine through phenylalanine. Only CDR3 DNA remains: 48 bases, in frame from the first base. Germline trimming: 3 bases from V, 3 bases from J; junction bases outside gene matches: 6. Beyond this particular receptor, the publication reports: The amount of clinical and demographic metadata varied by source and participant and was provided uncurated.

The receptor comes from a woman aged 55-69 years with COVID-19, enrolled during active disease. Sequenced input: peripheral blood. The chain uses TRBV5-4 and TRBJ2-1; 10 nucleotides in the junction match TRBD2. The CDR3 region reads CASSSSSGRRYNEQFF. DNA sequence: TGTGCCAGCAGCTCCTCTAGCGGGAGACGCTACAATGAGCAGTTCTTC.